Each of the 32 T cell receptor beta chains below was sequenced from the same sample in a study of siplizumab effects on memory and regulatory T cells. Some clones are missing from TCRdb's copy, which holds only in-frame ones; the method was immunoSEQ multiplex PCR. This table holds over 100,000 clones, under 95% found once. The sequenced material came from Tregs sorted from blood. These receptors were obtained from a human donor in good health.

The V call is TRBV5-1, the J call TRBJ1-5; D gene ambiguous. This CDR3 region has 13 residues. V lost 4 bases and J lost 6, with 11 bases in between. Per the germline V gene, CDR1 is SGHRS and CDR2 is YFSETQ. CDR3 nucleotide sequence: TGCGCCAGCAGCATTGAGTTAGGTCAGCCCCAGCATTTT. As protein: CASSIELGQPQHF.

The chain couples TRBV5-6 to TRBJ1-5; 7 nucleotides agree with TRBD1. Per germline, CDR1 SGHDT and CDR2 YYEEEE. Trimming at V came to 3 bases and at J to 4 bases, leaving 4 bases not matched to a gene. The CDR3 consists of 14 residues. The CDR3 coding sequence is TGTGCCAGCAGCTCGGGACAGCGGAATCAGCCCCAGCATTTT. This gives the protein CASSSGQRNQPQHF.

The chain joins TRBV20-1 to TRBJ1-2; D remains unclear. This CDR3 has 11 amino acids. Germline V gives CDR1 DFQATT, CDR2 SNEGSKA (reference sequence). The germline V and J ends were trimmed by 7 bases and 7 bases, with 13 bases remaining between them. DNA for the CDR3: TGCAGTGTCTCGGACCCGACTGGCTACACCTTC. This codes for CSVSDPTGYTF.

The J gene is TRBJ1-6, the V gene TRBV7-2, with D possibly TRBD1 on 6 matching bases. The CDR3 length is 15 residues. The germline CDR1 and CDR2 sequences are SGHTA and FQGNSA. The germline V and J ends were trimmed by 5 bases and 7 bases, with 15 bases remaining between them. This chain's CDR3 is CASSLPTGGNSPLHF. In DNA form, the CDR3 reads TGTGCCAGCAGCCTCCCGACAGGCGGAAATTCACCCCTCCACTTT.

This clone showed up just once. This chain joins TRBV2 and TRBJ1-2, with TRBD1 matching over 8 bases. With 3 bases clipped from V and 4 bases from J, the junction kept 7 bases outside the gene matches. Germline V gene sequence: CDR1 SNHLY, CDR2 FYNNEI. CDR3 length equals 15 residues. The CDR3 region has the DNA TGTGCCAGCAGTGAGCCAGGGGGCGACCCCTATGGCTACACCTTC. It translates to CASSEPGGDPYGYTF.

The chain couples TRBV29-1 to TRBJ1-2, with no clear D. Trimming pared 5 bases from V and 4 bases from J, leaving 8 bases between. Germline V gene data show CDR1 as SQVTM and CDR2 as ANQGSEA. The CDR3 is made up of 11 amino acids. The CDR3 sequence is CSVLFTYGYTF. CDR3 bases: TGCAGCGTTCTTTTCACCTATGGCTACACCTTC.

This chain links TRBV6-5 with TRBJ1-2, with D unresolved. The V end lost 2 bases, the J end lost 4 bases, and 14 bases lay between the germline ends. The CDR3 has 15 amino acids. Per germline, CDR1 MNHEY and CDR2 SVGAGI. CDR3 sequence: CASSYLYGDLYGYTF. The CDR3 DNA sequence: TGTGCCAGCAGTTACCTGTATGGGGATCTCTATGGCTACACCTTC.

The rearrangement uses TRBV10-2 and TRBJ2-7; D may be TRBD1 (6 bases). The germline gives CDR1 WSHSY, CDR2 SAAADI. Deletions cut 7 bases from V and 4 bases from J, with 23 bases between. This CDR3 is built from 16 residues. CDR3: CASIPQGGSISYEQYF. CDR3 nucleotide sequence: TGCGCCAGCATCCCCCAAGGGGGTAGTATTTCATACGAGCAGTACTTC.

The chain employs TRBV5-4 and TRBJ2-1; possibly TRBD2 for D (6 bases). This CDR3 is built from 15 residues. V lost 0 bases and J lost 4, with 11 bases in between. CDR1 SGHNT and CDR2 YYREEE come from the germline V gene (reference sequence). The CDR3 protein is CASSLEGLVYNEQFF. Here the CDR3 DNA reads TGTGCCAGCAGCTTGGAGGGACTTGTATACAATGAGCAGTTCTTC. Variable domain in full (rest from reference TRBV5-4 and TRBJ2-1): ETGVTQSPTHLIKTRGQQVTLRCSSQSGHNTVSWYQQALGQGPQFIFQYYREEENGRGNFPPRFSGLQFPNYSSELNVNALELDDSALYLCASSLEGLVYNEQFFGPGTRLTVL.

This sequence joins TRBV6-1 and TRBJ1-2, with D possibly TRBD1 on 5 matching bases. The CDR3 extends over 13 amino acids. V lost 3 bases to trimming and J lost 4 bases, with 9 bases between them. Germline V gene data show CDR1 as MNHNS and CDR2 as SASEGT. CDR3 sequence (DNA): TGTGCCAGCAGTGAGGGACTTAGCTATGGCTACACCTTC. Translating it yields CASSEGLSYGYTF.

This clone was seen a single time. The chain has TRBV15 and TRBJ1-4; D remains ambiguous. V was clipped by 0 bases and J by 8 bases, with 13 bases between them. The CDR3 covers 15 residues. Germline V CDR1 and CDR2: LNHNV, YYDKDF (reference sequence). CDR3 protein: CATSREEQLMEKLFF. In DNA, the CDR3 is TGTGCCACCAGCAGAGAGGAACAGCTTATGGAAAAACTGTTTTTT.

Concerning this clone itself: This same CDR3 is encoded by further DNA sequences in the sample. The chain joins TRBV20-1 to TRBJ1-1; no clear D. V was pared by 0 bases and J by 2 bases, with 1 base between. Germline CDR1 and CDR2: DFQATT and SNEGSKA (reference sequence). This CDR3 has 11 amino acids. For the CDR3, the DNA is TGCAGTGCTAGAGAAAACACTGAAGCTTTCTTT. Protein: CSARENTEAFF.

This chain uses TRBV25-1 with TRBJ2-2; TRBD1 matches 8 bases. Trimming removed 0 bases from V and 1 base from J; junction bases left unmatched: 1. The CDR3 is 16 residues long. CDR1 is MGHDK and CDR2 is SYGVNS in the germline V gene. For the CDR3, the DNA is TGTGCCAGCAGTGAATATGGGACAGGGAACACCGGGGAGCTGTTTTTT. Encoded protein: CASSEYGTGNTGELFF. Full variable domain (remainder filled in from reference TRBV25-1 and TRBJ2-2): EADIYQTPRYLVIGTGKKITLECSQTMGHDKMYWYQQDPGMELHLIHYSYGVNSTEKGDLSSESTVSRIRTEHFPLTLESARPSHTSQYLCASSEYGTGNTGELFFGEGSRLTVL.

The chain links TRBV11-3 to TRBJ2-7; D is uncertain. V gave up 1 base and J gave up 0 bases, with 7 bases separating them. The germline V gene has CDR1 SGHNT and CDR2 YENEEA. The CDR3 is 14 residues long. The CDR3 DNA reads as TGTGCCAGCAGCTTAGGAGGCTCCTCCTACGAGCAGTACTTC. Protein sequence: CASSLGGSSYEQYF.

The chain combines TRBV5-1 with TRBJ2-3, with D hard to call. Trimming took off 7 bases at V and 4 bases at J, with 16 bases between the two ends. The CDR3 extends over 14 amino acids. Germline loops: CDR1 SGHRS, CDR2 YFSETQ. The CDR3 region has the DNA TGCGCCAGCGGATCCTTGGGGAACGCAGATACGCAGTATTTT. Encoded protein: CASGSLGNADTQYF.

The chain links TRBV5-4 to TRBJ2-1; no clear D gene. Germline CDR1 SGHNT, CDR2 YYREEE (reference sequence). Trimming removed 0 bases from V and 0 bases from J, with 7 bases in between. The CDR3 is made up of 15 amino acids. In DNA form, the CDR3 reads TGTGCCAGCAGCTTGGGACGAAGCTCCTACAATGAGCAGTTCTTC. It specifies CASSLGRSSYNEQFF.

V gene TRBV7-9 combines with J gene TRBJ2-3; no clear D gene. V lost 5 bases and J 6 bases, leaving 18 bases between the germline ends. CDR3 length: 15 amino acids. Per germline, CDR1 SEHNR and CDR2 FQNEAQ (reference sequence). The CDR3 is CASSGLDSRLDTQYF. The CDR3 nucleotides read TGTGCCAGCAGCGGCCTCGACTCTCGGCTGGATACGCAGTATTTT.

The rearrangement links TRBV7-9 to TRBJ1-2; a weak D match, TRBD1 (5 bases). The CDR3 has 15 residues. Germline lookup yields CDR1 SEHNR and CDR2 FQNEAQ (reference sequence). V dropped 4 bases and J dropped 4 bases, with 16 bases sitting between them. The CDR3 spells CASSSDSSKGYGYTF. The CDR3 nucleotides are TGTGCCAGCAGCTCCGACAGCAGTAAAGGCTATGGCTACACCTTC.

In its sample, this clone ranks as medium-sized. This rearrangement joins TRBV5-4 to TRBJ1-2; TRBD1 is a possible D gene (5 bases). This CDR3 spans 14 amino acids. The germline V and J ends were trimmed by 4 bases and 7 bases, with 17 bases remaining between them. Germline V gene lookup returns CDR1 SGHNT and CDR2 YYREEE (reference sequence). The CDR3 nucleotides are TGTGCCAGCAGCAAAGCCGGGGCAAAGAGTGGCTACACCTTC. Protein product: CASSKAGAKSGYTF.

The genes are TRBV15 and TRBJ1-3; unclear D gene. Trimming took off 5 bases at V and 0 bases at J, with 11 bases between the two ends. The germline gives CDR1 LNHNV, CDR2 YYDKDF (reference sequence). The CDR3 is 15 residues long. The chain's CDR3 is CATSEPVVSGNTIYF. CDR3 nucleotide sequence: TGTGCCACCAGCGAGCCGGTAGTCTCTGGAAACACCATATATTTT. Combining the CDR3 with reference TRBV15 and TRBJ1-3 gives the whole variable domain DAMVIQNPRYQVTQFGKPVTLSCSQTLNHNVMYWYQQKSSQAPKLLFHYYDKDFNNEADTPDNFQSRRPNTSFCFLDIRSPGLGDTAMYLCATSEPVVSGNTIYFGEGSWLTVV.

The chain combines TRBV5-1 with TRBJ2-3; D uncertain. Trimming pared 3 bases from V and 0 bases from J, leaving 17 bases between. Looked up from germline, CDR1 is SGHRS and CDR2 is YFSETQ. The CDR3 loop spans 17 amino acids. CDR3: CASSWANGQSSTDTQYF. As DNA, the CDR3 is TGCGCCAGCAGCTGGGCAAATGGGCAATCTAGCACAGATACGCAGTATTTT.

The chain recombines TRBV18 with TRBJ2-5, with 8 bases fitting TRBD1. The V and J ends lost 5 bases and 5 bases, in that order; junction bases with no gene match: 4. The length of the CDR3 is 13 residues. The V gene's germline CDR1 is KGHSH and CDR2 LQKENI. As DNA, the CDR3 is TGTGCCAGCTCAAGACAGGGGCCGGAGACCCAGTACTTC. Its protein product is CASSRQGPETQYF.

This clone was recorded once. This sequence joins TRBV6-5 and TRBJ2-5; a weak D match, TRBD1 (6 bases). In germline, CDR1 is MNHEY, CDR2 SVGAGI. The CDR3 extends over 16 amino acids. The V gene lost 0 bases and the J gene lost 4 bases, with 15 bases spanning the gap. The CDR3 DNA follows: TGTGCCAGCAGTTACTCGTTCAGGGGACCTAGAGAGACCCAGTACTTC. This gives the protein CASSYSFRGPRETQYF.

V is TRBV6-5 and J is TRBJ2-7; 10 bases are a match to TRBD2. The CDR3 loop spans 14 amino acids. Trimming took 7 bases from V and 3 from J; bases not matched to a gene: 6. Germline CDR1 is MNHEY and CDR2 is SVGAGI. CDR3 DNA sequence: TGTGCCAGCACGGAAGCGGGAGGGATCTACGAGCAGTACTTC. Translation gives CASTEAGGIYEQYF.

CDR3 amino acids: CASRDTTTYEQYF. CDR3 in DNA: TGTGCCAGTAGAGACACTACTACCTACGAGCAGTACTTC. V usage is TRBV19 and J usage is TRBJ2-7, with D unclear. Germline V CDR1 and CDR2: LNHDA, SQIVND (reference sequence). The CDR3 spans 13 residues. V was pared by 6 bases and J by 2 bases, with 11 bases between.

Remarks on this clone: Other DNA sequences in the same sample also yield this CDR3. This chain uses TRBV18 with TRBJ2-5; D is ambiguous. The CDR3 extends over 12 amino acids. Looked up from germline, CDR1 is KGHSH and CDR2 is LQKENI. V was shortened by 2 bases and J by 0 bases, with 1 base between the two germline ends. The CDR3 DNA sequence: TGTGCCAGCTCACCAAACCAAGAGACCCAGTACTTC. Residues: CASSPNQETQYF.

Only one count was recorded for this clone. The CDR3 DNA follows: TGTGCCAGCAGCTTCGGACTAGCGGATACCTACGAGCAGTACTTC. Protein sequence: CASSFGLADTYEQYF. This chain links TRBV7-6 with TRBJ2-7, with 10 bases lining up with TRBD2. Trimming at V came to 3 bases and at J to 2 bases, leaving 4 bases not matched to a gene. Per germline, CDR1 SGHVS and CDR2 FNYEAQ. The CDR3 has 15 amino acids.

For this clone: Other DNA sequences of this sample code for an identical CDR3. The V gene is TRBV5-1, the J gene TRBJ2-5; possibly TRBD2 for D (6 bases). The V and J ends lost 0 bases and 5 bases respectively, with 14 bases between them. Germline CDR1 is SGHRS and CDR2 is YFSETQ. CDR3 size: 15 residues. The CDR3 nucleotides read TGCGCCAGCAGCTTGGGGAGCTGGGGGGATGAGACCCAGTACTTC. As protein: CASSLGSWGDETQYF.

CDR3 in DNA: TGTGCCAGCAGCTTCCCCGGTTTTAACTACGAGCAGTACTTC. Translated, it gives CASSFPGFNYEQYF. V gene TRBV7-2 combines with J gene TRBJ2-7; no firm D call. The V gene's germline CDR1 is SGHTA and CDR2 FQGNSA. The CDR3 loop spans 14 amino acids. Trimming left V 3 bases short and J 3 bases short, with 12 bases between. Full variable domain (missing parts from reference TRBV7-2 and TRBJ2-7): GAGVSQSPSNKVTEKGKDVELRCDPISGHTALYWYRQSLGQGLEFLIYFQGNSAPDKSGLPSDRFSAERTGGSVSTLTIQRTQQEDSAVYLCASSFPGFNYEQYFGPGTRLTVT.

This clone was picked up one time. The rearrangement links TRBV13 to TRBJ1-2; possible D gene TRBD1, 6 bases. Germline V gene sequence: CDR1 PRHDT, CDR2 FYEKMQ (reference sequence). V was shortened by 1 base and J by 4 bases, with 16 bases between the two germline ends. CDR3 length equals 16 residues. CDR3 loop: CASSLAPRSGVYGYTF. As DNA, the CDR3 is TGTGCCAGCAGCTTAGCCCCCCGTTCAGGGGTCTATGGCTACACCTTC.

This clone appeared a few times. The chain joins TRBV27 to TRBJ2-1; D uncertain. Trimming stripped 1 base from V and 12 bases from J, with 10 bases between. Germline V lookup: CDR1 MNHEY, CDR2 SMNVEV (reference sequence). The CDR3 loop spans 12 amino acids. The chain's CDR3 is CASSLYRQRQFF. The DNA of the CDR3 is TGTGCCAGCAGTTTATACAGACAAAGGCAGTTCTTC.

V usage is TRBV7-8 and J usage is TRBJ2-7, with TRBD1 matching 8 bases. The CDR3 spans 15 residues. The germline CDR1 and CDR2 sequences are SGHVS and FQNEAQ. J was trimmed by 3 bases and V by 5 bases; bases with no gene match: 9. The CDR3 loop reads CASSPRPGQDYEQYF. CDR3 nucleotide sequence: TGTGCCAGCAGCCCCAGACCGGGACAGGACTACGAGCAGTACTTC.